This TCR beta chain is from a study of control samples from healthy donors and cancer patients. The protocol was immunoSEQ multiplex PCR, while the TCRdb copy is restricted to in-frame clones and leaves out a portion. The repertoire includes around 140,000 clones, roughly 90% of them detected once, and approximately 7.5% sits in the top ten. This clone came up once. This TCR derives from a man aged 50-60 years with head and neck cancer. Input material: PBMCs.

CDR3 loop: CASSLGDSSYEQYF. CDR3 coding DNA: TGTGCCAGCAGCTTGGGAGACAGCTCCTACGAGCAGTACTTC. The chain links TRBV13 to TRBJ2-7; either TRBD1 or TRBD2 may fit D (5 bases each). The germline gives CDR1 PRHDT, CDR2 FYEKMQ (reference sequence). This CDR3 comprises 14 residues. V lost 3 bases, J lost 0 bases, and 9 bases lay in between.